Listed here are 16 T cell receptor beta chains from one sample, sequenced in a study of cytomegalovirus exposure and HLA in healthy donors. The PCR contained 60 Vbeta and 13 Jbeta primers. The table came from immunoSEQ multiplex PCR; TCRdb's copy has only in-frame clones and leaves some out. Among 90,000 to 110,000 clones listed, approximately 84% were seen once. The sequenced sample consisted of PBMCs. These receptors were obtained from a male donor in good health and CMV-seronegative.

The chain joins TRBV5-1 to TRBJ1-1, with D perhaps matching TRBD1 (6 bases). Germline-derived CDR1 and CDR2 are SGHRS and YFSETQ. Trimming left V 3 bases short and J 0 bases short, with 12 bases between. The CDR3 runs to 15 residues. CDR3 residues: CASSWDIIMNTEAFF. In DNA, the CDR3 is TGCGCCAGCAGCTGGGACATCATTATGAACACTGAAGCTTTCTTT.

In this sample, this clone turned up a few times. J is TRBJ2-2 and V is TRBV15; no definite D call. Germline CDR1 is LNHNV and CDR2 is YYDKDF (reference sequence). The CDR3 spans 13 residues. Trimming pared 8 bases from V and 8 bases from J, leaving 15 bases between. This CDR3 reads CATSAASFGELFF. CDR3 nucleotide sequence: TGTGCCACCTCAGCTGCTAGTTTTGGGGAGCTGTTTTTT. The full variable domain, with the rest looked up from reference TRBV15 and TRBJ2-2, is DAMVIQNPRYQVTQFGKPVTLSCSQTLNHNVMYWYQQKSSQAPKLLFHYYDKDFNNEADTPDNFQSRRPNTSFCFLDIRSPGLGDTAMYLCATSAASFGELFFGEGSRLTVL.

The CDR3 DNA reads TGCGCCAGCAGCCAACCGGACAGGCAGGATCAGCCCCAGCATTTT. This codes for CASSQPDRQDQPQHF. The chain combines TRBV4-1 with TRBJ1-5; TRBD1 agrees at 7 bases. With 2 bases clipped from V and 5 bases from J, the junction kept 6 bases outside the gene matches. The CDR3 contains 15 residues. In germline, CDR1 is MGHRA, CDR2 YSYEKL.

This clone was counted between two and nine times. This rearrangement joins TRBV2 to TRBJ1-3; 7 bases fit TRBD1. The V gene end was trimmed by 8 bases and the J gene end by 0 bases; junction bases not matched to a gene: 4. This CDR3 comprises 14 residues. Germline CDR1 and CDR2: SNHLY and FYNNEI. The chain's CDR3 is CASLTGPSGNTIYF. The CDR3 coding sequence is TGTGCCAGCCTGACAGGGCCCTCTGGAAACACCATATATTTT.

In this sample, this clone turned up once. This chain joins TRBV5-1 and TRBJ2-7, with a possible D match to TRBD1 (5 bases). The CDR3 contains 15 residues. Germline lookup yields CDR1 SGHRS and CDR2 YFSETQ. Trimming took off 6 bases at V and 3 bases at J, with 19 bases between the two ends. CDR3 in DNA: TGCGCCAGCACACCCCAGGGCGGACGTGACTACGAGCAGTACTTC. Translation gives CASTPQGGRDYEQYF.

CDR3 DNA: TGTGCCAGCAGTTTTTACAAGGGACAGGGTAAGAACGAGCAGTACTTC. As protein: CASSFYKGQGKNEQYF. The chain is built from TRBV27 and TRBJ2-7; TRBD1 agrees at 9 bases. The CDR3 length is 16 residues. CDR1 and CDR2 (germline): MNHEY, SMNVEV (reference sequence). J lost 5 bases, V lost 3 bases, and 11 bases had no gene match.

As concerns this clone: Its ends do not fully match the called genes, so a read error is possible. This chain links TRBV28 with TRBJ1-4, with D unclear. The CDR3 spans 15 residues. Per germline, CDR1 MDHEN and CDR2 SYDVKM. The CDR3 sequence is CVSSSLSTTNEKLFF. The CDR3 nucleotides read TGTGTCAGCAGTTCCCTCAGTACAACTAATGAAAAACTGTTTTTT.

The V gene is TRBV7-6, the J gene TRBJ2-7; a possible D gene is TRBD2 (6 bases). V lost 1 base and J lost 6, with 13 bases in between. CDR3 length: 14 residues. Germline V gene lookup returns CDR1 SGHVS and CDR2 FNYEAQ. Here the CDR3 reads CASSLGGGISEQYF. For the CDR3, the DNA is TGTGCCAGCAGCTTAGGGGGCGGGATATCCGAGCAGTACTTC.

The rearrangement uses TRBV4-1 and TRBJ2-1, with 9 bases identical to TRBD1. Losses at the gene ends were 4 bases for V and 3 bases for J; bases not matched to a gene: 7. Germline V gives CDR1 MGHRA, CDR2 YSYEKL. This CDR3 is built from 16 residues. The CDR3 here is CASSPGWDRVYNEQFF. CDR3 bases: TGCGCCAGCAGCCCAGGATGGGACAGGGTCTACAATGAGCAGTTCTTC.

V usage is TRBV7-9 and J usage is TRBJ2-5; TRBD1 agrees at 9 bases. V was pared by 6 bases and J by 5 bases, with 7 bases of the junction left unmatched. This CDR3 is 14 amino acids long. Germline assignment: CDR1 SEHNR and CDR2 FQNEAQ (reference sequence). CDR3 nucleotides: TGTGCCAGCAGACAGGGGGCATCTCGGGAGACCCAGTACTTC. It specifies CASRQGASRETQYF.

J is TRBJ2-5 and V is TRBV7-9; D is unclear. Per the germline V gene, CDR1 is SEHNR and CDR2 is FQNEAQ (reference sequence). The CDR3 extends over 15 amino acids. V lost 1 base and J lost 0, with 9 bases in between. The CDR3 DNA is TGTGCCAGCAGCTTAGGAACTGGTTACCAAGAGACCCAGTACTTC. Translated: CASSLGTGYQETQYF.

The sample holds a few counts of this clone. The chain recombines TRBV28 with TRBJ2-3, with 7 bases lining up with TRBD2. V trimming: 4 bases; J trimming: 2 bases; junction bases outside the gene matches: 15. The germline V gene encodes CDR1 MDHEN and CDR2 SYDVKM. The CDR3 extends over 18 amino acids. CDR3 coding DNA: TGTGCCAGCAGTTCTAACCTTGCCCTAGCGGAACCCACAGATACGCAGTATTTT. This sequence encodes CASSSNLALAEPTDTQYF.

In its sample, this clone was seen a few times. This chain uses TRBV6-5 with TRBJ1-1; 7 nucleotides line up with TRBD1. Trimming at V came to 6 bases and at J to 0 bases, leaving 7 bases not matched to a gene. In germline, CDR1 is MNHEY, CDR2 SVGAGI. This CDR3 is built from 15 residues. In DNA form, the CDR3 reads TGTGCCAGCAGGAATAGGGACAGATTGAACACTGAAGCTTTCTTT. As protein: CASRNRDRLNTEAFF.

The rearrangement joins TRBV6-4 to TRBJ2-7, with 13 nucleotides matching TRBD2. The CDR3 length is 16 residues. Germline CDR1 is MRHNA and CDR2 is SNTAGT. J lost 4 bases, V lost 3 bases, and 6 bases had no gene match. CDR3 nucleotide sequence: TGTGCCAGCAGTGAACCGGGACTAGCGGGAAGATACGAGCAGTACTTC. Translation: CASSEPGLAGRYEQYF.

The chain employs TRBV7-9 and TRBJ2-6, with 10 bases lining up with TRBD1. The CDR3 sequence is 19 residues long. Trimming took 5 bases from V and 3 from J; bases not matched to a gene: 13. The germline CDR1 and CDR2 sequences are SEHNR and FQNEAQ (reference sequence). The CDR3, as DNA: TGTGCCAGCAGCCTACCGACAGGGGGCGCTTTAAGTGGGGCCAACGTCCTGACTTTC. Protein product: CASSLPTGGALSGANVLTF.

The chain links TRBV5-1 to TRBJ1-3; a possible D gene is TRBD1 (5 bases). The CDR3 is 14 amino acids. Germline values: CDR1 SGHRS, CDR2 YFSETQ. Trimming shortened V by 0 bases and J by 6 bases, and 10 bases separated the two germline ends. CDR3 region: CASSLGQGQNTIYF. In DNA, the CDR3 is TGCGCCAGCAGCTTGGGGCAGGGTCAAAACACCATATATTTT.